This TCR beta chain was sequenced in a study of T cells expressing NK-cell markers. Study details: The authors derived TCR beta repertoires from sorted CD3+CD56+NKG2C+, CD3+CD56+NKG2C- and CD3+CD56-NKG2C+ T cells.

Scientists made TCR beta cDNA using 5'RACE template switching with UMIs. With the 5' RACE reads reprocessed, TCRdb shows one record per CDR3 protein and no DNA. Recorded here are 550,000 to 600,000 distinct CDR3 sequences; the top ten clones represent roughly 3.4%. On this clonotype itself: Antigen unknown.

The germline CDR1 and CDR2 sequences are SGDLS and YYNGEE. This CDR3 is built from 16 residues. Whole-study findings and limits: Specificity for HCMV among expanded NKG2C+ T cell clones was not established. Of the CD8+ T cell pool in over 5 donors, about 1.0-7.5% was accounted for by dominant NKG2C+ clonotypes.

The material sequenced was blood T cells: a sorted CD56 or NKG2C T cell subset, CD4+ or CD8+ T cells, or bulk PBMC T cells (not recorded which). The chain couples TRBV9 to TRBJ2-1; TCRdb designates TRBD2, a call that cannot be tested without DNA. The TCR originated in a man between 18 and 29 years old in good health. Here the CDR3 reads CASSGGLGPSYNEQFF.